The present T cell receptor (beta chain) was sequenced within a study of CD8+ T cells in alopecia areata. Trimming took 0 bases from V and 4 from J; bases not matched to a gene: 13. CDR1 LGHNA and CDR2 YSLEER come from the germline V gene. The CDR3 sequence is 19 residues long. Indicated treatment: oral pan-JAK inhibitor, 5-10 mg twice daily. Isolated RNA was reverse transcribed into cDNA used as the sequencing template. Data came from immunoSEQ multiplex PCR; TCRdb stores just in-frame clones and leaves some out. The data contain roughly 150,000 clones, roughly 52% of them singletons. The starting material was CD8+ T cells sorted from blood, obtained at week 4, from a patient treated with tofacitinib. The rearrangement joins TRBV4-3 to TRBJ2-2, with TRBD2 identical over 8 bases. The clonotype comes from a human donor with alopecia areata. The CDR3 nucleotides read TGCGCCAGCAGCCAAGATCGAGATCCGGGGGGGCCATTCACCGGGGAGCTGTTTTTT. The encoded protein is CASSQDRDPGGPFTGELFF.